This T cell receptor (beta chain) was captured in a study of T cell changes during pregnancy in multiple sclerosis. J gave up 3 bases and V 4 bases, and 4 bases lay outside the gene matches. The CDR3 loop spans 15 amino acids. CDR1 is SGDLS, CDR2 YYNGEE, per germline. TCRdb's table, derived via immunoSEQ multiplex PCR, lists solely in-frame clones and lacks some. The sample shows 70,000 or so clones, 92% of them seen only once. This TCR was sampled from a female donor with multiple sclerosis, enrolled in a pregnancy study. This chain uses TRBV9 with TRBJ2-5; 12 nucleotides align to TRBD2. Sequencing was performed on CD4+ T cells from peripheral blood mononuclear cells, taken after pregnancy. CDR3 residues: CASSPRTSGEETQYF. DNA for the CDR3: TGTGCCAGCAGCCCCCGGACTAGCGGGGAAGAGACCCAGTACTTC.